Sequencing of this T cell receptor (beta chain) was carried out in a study of long-term antiretroviral therapy in people with HIV. Unmatched junction bases numbered 17, after V lost 6 bases and J lost 5 bases. The CDR3 is made up of 17 amino acids. CDR1 MDHEN and CDR2 SYDVKM come from the germline V gene. Notes on this clone: The target antigen is unknown.

The run of the v3.0 immunoSEQ assay was at survey level. Repertoires were generated with immunoSEQ multiplex PCR, while TCRdb's copy carries only in-frame clones and drops some. The sample has fewer than 25,000 clones, 86% seen once. Study-level results: Pre-ART-expanded clones dominated the repertoire at all time points. For ART adherence, viral resistance and therapy changes, no data were available.

The chain joins TRBV28 to TRBJ1-2; 8 bases map to TRBD1. This TCR came from a woman under 40 with HIV. Here the sequenced sample was unsorted PBMCs, taken 1.8 years before starting antiretroviral therapy. The CDR3 protein is CASSKGDRQGEVYGYTF. In DNA form, the CDR3 reads TGTGCCAGCAGCAAAGGGGACAGGCAGGGGGAAGTTTATGGCTACACCTTC.